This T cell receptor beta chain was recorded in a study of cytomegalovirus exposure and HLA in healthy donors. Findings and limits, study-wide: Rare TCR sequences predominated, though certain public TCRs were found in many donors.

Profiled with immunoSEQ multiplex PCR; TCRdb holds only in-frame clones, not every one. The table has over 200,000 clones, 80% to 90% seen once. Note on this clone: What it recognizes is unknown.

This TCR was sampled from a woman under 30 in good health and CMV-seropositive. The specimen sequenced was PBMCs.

In DNA, the CDR3 is TGTGCCAGCAGCTTGGAGGGGGCAGATCGGGCAGATACGCAGTATTTT. It codes for CASSLEGADRADTQYF. The chain carries TRBV5-4 and TRBJ2-3; 7 bases agree with TRBD1. The CDR3 is made up of 16 amino acids. Trimming at V came to 0 bases and at J to 4 bases, leaving 8 bases not matched to a gene. Germline values: CDR1 SGHNT, CDR2 YYREEE (reference sequence).